Below, 9 T cell receptor beta chains from the same sample are listed, as sequenced in a study of tumor-infiltrating lymphocytes in oesophageal squamous cell carcinoma. TCRdb ran MiXCR on the PCR reads and lists one entry per CDR3 protein. The sample has about 14,000 distinct CDR3 sequences, approximately 45% seen once. The sequenced sample was blood. The origin of the receptors is a male donor with esophageal squamous cell carcinoma.

In this sample, this clonotype turned up a few times. The rearrangement uses TRBV18 and TRBJ2-3; D not resolved. The CDR3 consists of 14 residues. V lost 2 bases to trimming and J lost 6 bases, with 12 bases between them. CDR1 is KGHSH, CDR2 LQKENI, per germline. CDR3: CASSPARRTDTQYF. CDR3 in DNA: TGTGCCAGCTCACCAGCCCGACGGACCGATACGCAGTATTTT.

The CDR3 sequence is CASSYQGAYGYTF. CDR3 bases: TGTGCCAGCAGTTACCAGGGCGCCTATGGCTACACCTTC. This rearrangement joins TRBV6-6 to TRBJ1-2; weak D call: TRBD1 (5 bases). Germline V gives CDR1 MNHNY, CDR2 SVGAGI (reference sequence). V was clipped by 2 bases and J by 4 bases, with 8 bases between them. This CDR3 contains 13 residues.

The chain carries TRBV7-9 and TRBJ2-7; TRBD2 matches 10 bases. The J call may be faulty, since TRBJ2-5 better matches the DNA end. Germline loops: CDR1 SEHNR, CDR2 FQNEAQ (reference sequence). This CDR3 contains 17 residues. The CDR3 DNA sequence: TGTGCCAGCAGCCAGGGGGCTAGCGGGGGACAACAAGAGACCCAGTACTTC. Translating gives CASSQGASGGQQETQYF.

V is TRBV7-2 and J is TRBJ2-1; D not resolved. The DNA matches TRBJ2-7 better at its end, which makes the J call doubtful. The CDR3 has 11 amino acids. The germline V gene has CDR1 SGHTA and CDR2 FQGNSA. The DNA of the CDR3 is TGTGCCAGCAGTTACAGTATCGAGCAGTACTTC. This encodes CASSYSIEQYF.

This clonotype has at least ten counts. Since a much larger clone is just one base distant, this may be a read error. This sequence joins TRBV5-6 and TRBJ2-5; 10 bases are shared with TRBD2. V trimming: 0 bases; J trimming: 11 bases; junction bases outside the gene matches: 16. This CDR3 contains 17 residues. Germline-derived CDR1 and CDR2 are SGHDT and YYEEEE. The CDR3 region is CASSLGLAGVPGNEQYF. The CDR3, as DNA: TGTGCCAGCAGCTTGGGGCTAGCGGGAGTCCCGGGCAATGAGCAGTACTTC.

This clonotype was detected ten times or more. CDR3 in DNA: TGTGCCAGCAGGGTGGGGACAGGGTTTTACGAGCAGTACTTC. Amino acids: CASRVGTGFYEQYF. The rearrangement links TRBV11-3 to TRBJ2-7, with 9 bases matching TRBD1. V gave up 6 bases and J gave up 4 bases; unmatched junction bases: 7. Germline CDR1 SGHNT, CDR2 YENEEA. The CDR3 contains 14 residues.

The V gene is TRBV5-1, the J gene TRBJ2-2, with D perhaps TRBD1 or TRBD2 (5 bases each). Germline values: CDR1 SGHRS, CDR2 YFSETQ. This CDR3 comprises 16 residues. V lost 6 bases and J 3 bases, leaving 18 bases between the germline ends. CDR3 nucleotides: TGCGCCAGCAACATAATAACCGGGACCGACACCGGGGAGCTGTTTTTT. It codes for CASNIITGTDTGELFF.

The chain's CDR3 is CASSDRGGGDLTDTQYF. In DNA, the CDR3 is TGTGCCAGCAGTGATAGAGGCGGCGGAGACCTCACAGATACGCAGTATTTT. V gene TRBV6-1 combines with J gene TRBJ2-3; D uncertain. Trimming cost V 3 bases and J 2 bases, with 18 bases left between them. Germline-derived CDR1 and CDR2 are MNHNS and SASEGT. This CDR3 spans 17 amino acids.

As to this clonotype: The conserved final phenylalanine or tryptophan is absent from the CDR3, which likely points to a read error. Because the CDR3's place on the DNA is in doubt, the DNA is left out and the CDR3 is given as listed by TCRdb. This chain connects TRBV7-2 to TRBJ1-1. The CDR3 region is 22 residues in length, termini included. Looked up from germline, CDR1 is SGHTA and CDR2 is FQGNSA. The CDR3 region is CASSLAQSKDGRDRGMSSSSGQ.